Listed below are T cell receptor beta chains from one sample, sequenced in a study of glioma-infiltrating T cells. Via MiXCR, TCRdb re-called the multiplex PCR reads, giving one row per CDR3 protein. The sample consists of 300,000 to 450,000 distinct CDR3 sequences, about 40% of them appearing once. The sequenced material came from glioma tissue, nonneoplastic brain tissue, or PBMCs (not recorded which). The source of these receptors is a human donor with low-grade glioma or glioblastoma, undergoing nonglioma brain surgery, or in good health (not recorded which). Both conserved end residues are part of each CDR3. A D gene is named only where the DNA matches it firmly. Clone size is given for some rows only: seen once, a few or many times, or a class if the clone is expanded.

CDR3 protein: CASSSLAGGYGYTF; CDR3 DNA: TGTGCCAGCAGTTCCTTGGCGGGGGGATATGGCTACACCTTC; clone size: few; D gene: NA; J gene: TRBJ1-2; V gene: TRBV7-2
CDR3 protein: CASRTSGSSYEQYF; CDR3 DNA: TGTGCCAGCAGAACTAGCGGGAGCTCCTACGAGCAGTACTTC; clone size: many; D gene: TRBD2; J gene: TRBJ2-7; V gene: TRBV6-1
CDR3 protein: CASSPSRGSEAFF; CDR3 DNA: TGTGCCAGCTCACCAAGCAGGGGATCTGAAGCTTTCTTT; clone size: few; D gene: NA; J gene: TRBJ1-1; V gene: TRBV18
CDR3 protein: CASSESGTGGLENSPLHF; CDR3 DNA: TGTGCCAGCAGTGAATCTGGGACAGGGGGCTTAGAGAATTCACCCCTCCACTTT; clone size: NA; D gene: TRBD1; J gene: TRBJ1-6; V gene: TRBV2
CDR3 protein: CASSIAGLAAYEQYF; CDR3 DNA: TGTGCCAGCAGCATTGCGGGACTAGCGGCCTACGAGCAGTACTTC; clone size: few; D gene: TRBD2; J gene: TRBJ2-7; V gene: TRBV6-2/TRBV6-3
CDR3 protein: CASCFTGRTEAFF; CDR3 DNA: TGCGCCAGCTGTTTTACAGGGCGAACTGAGGCTTTCTTT; clone size: NA; D gene: NA; J gene: TRBJ1-1; V gene: TRBV27
CDR3 protein: CASSLSRSIYSNQPQHF; CDR3 DNA: TGTGCCAGCAGTTTAAGTCGGTCCATTTATAGCAATCAGCCCCAGCATTTT; clone size: NA; D gene: NA; J gene: TRBJ1-5; V gene: TRBV12-3/TRBV12-4
CDR3 protein: CGSSPRDRIYEQYF; CDR3 DNA: TGTGGCAGCAGCCCCCGGGACAGAATCTACGAGCAGTACTTC; clone size: NA; D gene: TRBD1; J gene: TRBJ2-7; V gene: TRBV7-9
CDR3 protein: CSARLLRPGAGRGGRSYEQYF; CDR3 DNA: TGCAGTGCTAGACTACTAAGGCCGGGGGCCGGGAGGGGTGGCAGATCCTACGAGCAGTACTTC; clone size: few; D gene: TRBD2; J gene: TRBJ2-7; V gene: TRBV20-1
CDR3 protein: CASSHRGANYGYTF; CDR3 DNA: TGTGCCAGCAGCCATAGGGGAGCTAACTATGGCTACACCTTC; clone size: NA; D gene: NA; J gene: TRBJ1-2; V gene: TRBV6-2/TRBV6-3
CDR3 protein: CATSPKVWGGRNNEKLFF; CDR3 DNA: TGTGCCACCAGCCCTAAGGTCTGGGGCGGGCGGAATAATGAAAAACTGTTTTTT; clone size: NA; D gene: NA; J gene: TRBJ1-4; V gene: TRBV15
CDR3 protein: CASSPIYYEQYF; CDR3 DNA: TGTGCCAGCAGCCCGATCTACTACGAGCAGTACTTC; clone size: NA; D gene: NA; J gene: TRBJ2-7; V gene: TRBV7-2
CDR3 protein: CASSLALAGSGDEQFF; CDR3 DNA: TGTGCCAGCAGTCTAGCACTAGCGGGATCCGGGGATGAGCAGTTCTTC; clone size: NA; D gene: TRBD2; J gene: TRBJ2-1; V gene: TRBV6-5
CDR3 protein: CAGSRPEQGAGTGELFF; CDR3 DNA: TGTGCCGGCAGCCGACCTGAACAGGGGGCAGGCACCGGGGAGCTGTTTTTT; clone size: once; D gene: TRBD1; J gene: TRBJ2-2; V gene: TRBV11-2
CDR3 protein: CAINRGGLQGDQETQYF; CDR3 DNA: TGTGCCATCAATCGGGGGGGCCTACAGGGGGACCAAGAGACCCAGTACTTC; clone size: NA; D gene: NA; J gene: TRBJ2-5; V gene: TRBV10-3